This TCR beta chain came from a study of OX40 agonist ivuxolimab in advanced cancers. Turning to the study itself: The diagnoses of dose-escalation patients were hepatocellular carcinoma, melanoma, renal cell or head and neck cancer. A mean age of around 63 years, range about 20 to 79, was recorded, and 82.7% were male. Study findings and constraints: At 0.1 to 3.0 mg/kg and by week 6, clonal expansion occurred in CD4+ and CD8+ blood T cells.

This clone is judged medium-sized. Its antigen is unknown. The junction had 10 bases not matched to a gene; V was cut back by 7 bases and J by 10 bases. Germline lookup yields CDR1 SNHLY and CDR2 FYNNEI. The CDR3 totals 13 residues. The protocol was immunoSEQ multiplex PCR, while the TCRdb copy is restricted to in-frame clones and leaves out a portion. The sample holds around 18,000 clones; roughly 85% are singletons and the top ten take roughly 30%. The source was CD4+ or CD8+ T cells sorted from blood, collected in a trial of the OX40 agonist ivuxolimab. The sequence came from an adult with an advanced solid tumor such as melanoma, head and neck, liver or kidney cancer. The chain links TRBV2 to TRBJ1-1, with 9 bases fitting TRBD1. This CDR3 is CASIFWDRVGAFF. In DNA, the CDR3 is TGTGCCAGCATCTTTTGGGACAGGGTCGGAGCTTTCTTT. Using reference TRBV2 and TRBJ1-1 for the parts outside the CDR3, the full variable domain is EPEVTQTPSHQVTQMGQEVILRCVPISNHLYFYWYRQILGQKVEFLVSFYNNEISEKSEIFDDQFSVERPDGSNFTLKIRSTKLEDSAMYFCASIFWDRVGAFFGQGTRLTVV.